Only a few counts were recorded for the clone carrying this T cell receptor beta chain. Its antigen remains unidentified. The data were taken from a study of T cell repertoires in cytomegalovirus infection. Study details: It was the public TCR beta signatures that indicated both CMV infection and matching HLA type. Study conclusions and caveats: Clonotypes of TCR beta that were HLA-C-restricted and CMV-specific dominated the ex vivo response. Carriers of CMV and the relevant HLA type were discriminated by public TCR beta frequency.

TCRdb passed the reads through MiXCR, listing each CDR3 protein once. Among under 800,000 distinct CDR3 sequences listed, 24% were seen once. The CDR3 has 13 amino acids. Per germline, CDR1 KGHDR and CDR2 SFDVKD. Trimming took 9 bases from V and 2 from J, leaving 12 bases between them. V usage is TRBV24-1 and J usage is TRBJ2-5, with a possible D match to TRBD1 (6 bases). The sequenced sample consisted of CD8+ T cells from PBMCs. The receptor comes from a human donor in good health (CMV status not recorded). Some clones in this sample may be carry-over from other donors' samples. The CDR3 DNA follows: TGTGCCACCTCCCCGGACAGTCAAGAGACCCAGTACTTC. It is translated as CATSPDSQETQYF.